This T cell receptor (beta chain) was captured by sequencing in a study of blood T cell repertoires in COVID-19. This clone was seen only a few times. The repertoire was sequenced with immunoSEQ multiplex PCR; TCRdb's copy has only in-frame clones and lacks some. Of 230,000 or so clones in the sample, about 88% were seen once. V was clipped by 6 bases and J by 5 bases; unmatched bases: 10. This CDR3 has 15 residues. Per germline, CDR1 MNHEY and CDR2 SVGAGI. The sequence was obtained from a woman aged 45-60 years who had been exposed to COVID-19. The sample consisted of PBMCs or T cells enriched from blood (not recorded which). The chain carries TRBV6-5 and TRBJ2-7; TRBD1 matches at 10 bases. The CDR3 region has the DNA TGTGCCAGCAGCACCATCCGGGACAGGGGTCACGAGCAGTACTTC. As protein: CASSTIRDRGHEQYF.